This entry lists 17 T cell receptor beta chains sequenced from one sample in a study of T cells in pancreatic ductal adenocarcinoma. Surgery without prior neoadjuvant therapy was the treatment of the selected pancreatic ductal adenocarcinoma patients. Data came from immunoSEQ multiplex PCR; TCRdb stores just in-frame clones and leaves some out. The sample contains about 2,600 clones, roughly four fifths of which appear only once. Sequencing was carried out using pancreatic tumor tissue. The receptors here all came from a human donor with pancreatic ductal adenocarcinoma.

This rearrangement joins TRBV7-9 to TRBJ2-7; D is perhaps TRBD2 (7 bases). Germline V gene lookup returns CDR1 SEHNR and CDR2 FQNEAQ (reference sequence). The CDR3 runs 13 residues. Trimming pared 6 bases from V and 2 bases from J, leaving 11 bases between. CDR3 in DNA: TGTGCCAGCAGTCTCGGGGGGCCCTACGAGCAGTACTTC. This gives the protein CASSLGGPYEQYF.

This clone appeared a single time. The chain is built from TRBV9 and TRBJ2-7, with D perhaps matching TRBD1 (6 bases). The CDR3 sequence is 14 residues long. Germline V gene data show CDR1 as SGDLS and CDR2 as YYNGEE. Between the trimmed V and J ends, which lost 0 bases and 2 bases, there was a span of 9 bases. The CDR3 DNA sequence: TGTGCCAGCAGCGTAGTGGGACACACCTACGAGCAGTACTTC. Translated: CASSVVGHTYEQYF.

This clone came up a few times. DNA for the CDR3: TGTGCCAGCAGTCCCCTACGCGGACGTGAGTATGGCTACACCTTC. This encodes CASSPLRGREYGYTF. The chain couples TRBV27 to TRBJ1-2; D uncertain. The CDR3 runs to 15 residues. V lost 5 bases and J 5 bases, leaving 18 bases between the germline ends. The germline CDR1 and CDR2 sequences are MNHEY and SMNVEV (reference sequence).

This sequence joins TRBV9 and TRBJ2-4; D is undetermined. The CDR3 length is 13 residues. Germline CDR1 reads SGDLS; CDR2 reads YYNGEE. Deletions cut 4 bases from V and 9 bases from J, with 14 bases between. The CDR3 region is CASSSDRQFIQYF. For the CDR3, the DNA is TGTGCCAGCAGCTCGGATCGCCAGTTCATTCAGTACTTC.

The chain recombines TRBV28 with TRBJ1-2; 7 bases line up with TRBD1. The length of the CDR3 is 12 residues. V shed 6 bases, J shed 5 bases, and the junction held 3 bases outside the gene matches. The V gene's germline CDR1 is MDHEN and CDR2 SYDVKM. The CDR3: CASSGQAYGYTF. The CDR3 DNA follows: TGTGCCAGCAGCGGACAGGCGTATGGCTACACCTTC.

CDR3 loop: CASSLSREQFF. The CDR3 nucleotides read TGTGCCAGCAGTTTATCGCGGGAGCAGTTCTTC. The rearrangement joins TRBV28 to TRBJ2-1; D not certain. The V end lost 1 base, the J end lost 10 bases, and 5 bases lay between the germline ends. This CDR3 comprises 11 residues. Germline V gene data show CDR1 as MDHEN and CDR2 as SYDVKM.

The rearrangement links TRBV2 to TRBJ1-5; no definite D call. V was trimmed by 3 bases and J by 1 base, leaving 10 bases between them. In germline, CDR1 is SNHLY, CDR2 FYNNEI. The CDR3 length is 15 residues. For the CDR3, the DNA is TGTGCCAGCAGTGATTCAGTCGTCAGCAATCAGCCCCAGCATTTT. Translated, it gives CASSDSVVSNQPQHF.

The rearrangement links TRBV30 to TRBJ2-3; D unresolved. V lost 4 bases, J lost 0 bases, and 8 bases lay in between. The germline V gene encodes CDR1 GTSNPN and CDR2 SVGIG (reference sequence). CDR3 length equals 13 residues. CDR3 DNA: TGTGCCTGGACCCCCGGCAGCACAGATACGCAGTATTTT. Amino acid sequence: CAWTPGSTDTQYF.

This chain links TRBV19 with TRBJ2-5; 14 bases agree with TRBD2. CDR1 is LNHDA, CDR2 SQIVND, per germline (reference sequence). V shed 5 bases, J shed 4 bases, and the junction held 6 bases outside the gene matches. This CDR3 is built from 16 residues. The CDR3 coding sequence is TGTGCCAGTAGTTTCGGGACTAGCGGGAGAGGAGAGACCCAGTACTTC. Residues: CASSFGTSGRGETQYF.

The genes are TRBV10-3 and TRBJ1-4; TRBD1 aligns across 7 bases. The germline V gene has CDR1 ENHRY and CDR2 SYGVKD. The CDR3 has 14 residues. J was trimmed by 7 bases and V by 10 bases; bases with no gene match: 12. CDR3 protein: CATTPTGETEKLFF. The CDR3 nucleotides read TGTGCCACAACCCCAACAGGGGAGACTGAAAAACTGTTTTTT.

The chain links TRBV6-6 to TRBJ2-7, with 12 bases that match TRBD2. Looked up from germline, CDR1 is MNHNY and CDR2 is SVGAGI (reference sequence). The J segment lost 5 bases and the V segment lost 8 bases, leaving 4 bases of the junction unmatched. This CDR3 region has 13 residues. This chain's CDR3 is CASQTSGGHEQYF. The DNA for the CDR3 is TGTGCCAGCCAGACTAGCGGGGGCCACGAGCAGTACTTC.

The chain is built from TRBV5-1 and TRBJ1-1, with D possibly TRBD1 on 6 matching bases. Germline V gives CDR1 SGHRS, CDR2 YFSETQ. The CDR3 runs to 15 residues. V gave up 3 bases and J gave up 1 base, with 13 bases separating them. In DNA, the CDR3 is TGCGCCAGCAGCTCGGAACAGGGCTCGAACACTGAAGCTTTCTTT. The encoded protein is CASSSEQGSNTEAFF.

The rearrangement joins TRBV5-6 to TRBJ2-7; tentatively, D is TRBD1 (5 bases). Germline V gives CDR1 SGHDT, CDR2 YYEEEE. The V and J ends lost 3 bases and 1 base respectively, with 8 bases between them. The length of the CDR3 is 13 residues. The CDR3 protein is CASSWTFSYEQYF. The DNA for the CDR3 is TGTGCCAGCAGCTGGACATTTTCCTACGAGCAGTACTTC.

The table lists this clone with a few counts. V gene TRBV5-5 combines with J gene TRBJ1-1, with no clear D. CDR3 size: 13 residues. V lost 6 bases and J lost 1, with 10 bases in between. Germline loops: CDR1 SGHKS, CDR2 YYEKEE (reference sequence). CDR3 residues: CASTKQENTEAFF. CDR3 nucleotides: TGTGCCAGCACCAAGCAGGAGAACACTGAAGCTTTCTTT.

This sequence joins TRBV7-8 and TRBJ2-1; 10 nucleotides match TRBD1. Trimming at V came to 1 base and at J to 6 bases, leaving 0 bases not matched to a gene. There are 14 residues in the CDR3. CDR1 SGHVS and CDR2 FQNEAQ come from the germline V gene. The CDR3 loop reads CASSLGTGGNEQFF. The CDR3 coding sequence is TGTGCCAGCAGCTTAGGGACAGGGGGCAATGAGCAGTTCTTC.

The chain joins TRBV5-1 to TRBJ2-7, with TRBD2 as a possible D gene (5 bases). V lost 5 bases and J 2 bases, leaving 14 bases between the germline ends. The CDR3 consists of 14 residues. Per germline, CDR1 SGHRS and CDR2 YFSETQ. The CDR3 spells CASRMSGDTYEQYF. In nucleotides, the CDR3 is TGCGCCAGCAGAATGAGCGGCGACACCTACGAGCAGTACTTC. Combining the CDR3 with reference TRBV5-1 and TRBJ2-7 gives the whole variable domain KAGVTQTPRYLIKTRGQQVTLSCSPISGHRSVSWYQQTPGQGLQFLFEYFSETQRNKGNFPGRFSGRQFSNSRSEMNVSTLELGDSALYLCASRMSGDTYEQYFGPGTRLTVT.

This clone has a handful of counts. The chain carries TRBV5-1 and TRBJ1-1; 7 bases align to TRBD1. Trimming cost V 1 base and J 5 bases; bases outside gene matches: 2. Looked up from germline, CDR1 is SGHRS and CDR2 is YFSETQ. The CDR3 totals 13 residues. This chain's CDR3 is CASSLTGDTEAFF. CDR3 sequence (DNA): TGCGCCAGCAGCTTGACAGGGGATACTGAAGCTTTCTTT.